The 21 T cell receptor beta chains listed next were all sequenced from one sample in a study of metastatic and nonmetastatic thyroid tumors. TCRdb reprocessed the PCR reads using MiXCR. The sample includes tens of thousands of clones, roughly 26% of them seen just once. Every patient was untreated before thyroid surgery. Sequenced: tumor tissue. These receptor sequences come from a female donor with papillary thyroid cancer or a benign thyroid nodule (not recorded which). Some clones in this sample may be carry-over from other donors' samples.

The chain recombines TRBV27 with TRBJ1-1; D not resolved. The V gene lost 9 bases and the J gene lost 8 bases, with 16 bases spanning the gap. CDR1 and CDR2 from the germline V gene are MNHEY and SMNVEV (reference sequence). The CDR3 runs 12 residues. CDR3 sequence reads: CASFGLEREAFF. CDR3 coding DNA: TGTGCCAGTTTCGGTTTAGAGAGGGAAGCTTTCTTT.

The chain recombines TRBV7-8 with TRBJ2-7; no reliable D call. CDR3 length: 11 residues. With 2 bases removed from V and 5 bases from J, the gap between germline ends came to 4 bases. Germline V gives CDR1 SGHVS, CDR2 FQNEAQ. In nucleotides, the CDR3 is TGTGCCAGCAGCTTAAGGGACGAGCAGTACTTC. Translation gives CASSLRDEQYF.

This clone was seen at least ten times. The chain uses TRBV7-9 and TRBJ2-3; TRBD2 aligns across 11 bases. The CDR3 is 15 residues long. V shed 7 bases, J shed 3 bases, and the junction held 6 bases outside the gene matches. Germline lookup yields CDR1 SEHNR and CDR2 FQNEAQ (reference sequence). Here the CDR3 DNA reads TGTGCCAGCAACGTGGGACTAGCGGATACAGATACGCAGTATTTT. Encoded protein: CASNVGLADTDTQYF.

The gene calls are TRBV27 and TRBJ2-7; tentative D call: TRBD2 (5 bases). Germline CDR1 MNHEY, CDR2 SMNVEV (reference sequence). V was shortened by 5 bases and J by 0 bases, with 11 bases between the two germline ends. The CDR3 runs 14 residues. The CDR3 loop is CASSSGSRSYEQYF. The CDR3, as DNA: TGTGCCAGCAGTAGCGGCTCCCGCTCCTACGAGCAGTACTTC.

Many counts were recorded for this clone. The chain combines TRBV19 with TRBJ2-1; maybe TRBD2 (5 bases). The V end lost 7 bases, the J end lost 7 bases, and 14 bases lay between the germline ends. The germline V gene encodes CDR1 LNHDA and CDR2 SQIVND (reference sequence). The CDR3 extends over 13 amino acids. The CDR3 here is CASKMGVGNEQFF. The CDR3 coding sequence is TGTGCCAGTAAAATGGGAGTGGGTAATGAGCAGTTCTTC.

In its sample, this clone was seen a few times. The genes are TRBV27 and TRBJ2-1; 7 bases fit TRBD2. Germline values: CDR1 MNHEY, CDR2 SMNVEV (reference sequence). The CDR3 is 14 residues long. The J segment lost 6 bases and the V segment lost 8 bases, leaving 10 bases of the junction unmatched. This chain's CDR3 is CASRAFLAANEQFF. The CDR3 region has the DNA TGTGCCAGCCGCGCCTTTCTAGCGGCCAATGAGCAGTTCTTC.

The chain combines TRBV20-1 with TRBJ2-7; TRBD1 or TRBD2 may be the D gene (5 bases each). The CDR3 consists of 15 residues. The ends were cut back, 5 bases at V and 6 bases at J, with 23 bases in the middle. Germline V CDR1 and CDR2: DFQATT, SNEGSKA (reference sequence). CDR3 nucleotides: TGCAGTGCTCGAAACGCCTGGGACCCTTGGGGCGAGCAGTACTTC. Encoded protein: CSARNAWDPWGEQYF.

By frequency in the sample, this clone is medium-sized (0.01 to 0.1%). The chain recombines TRBV15 with TRBJ2-1; D remains unclear. The CDR3 has 15 amino acids. CDR1 and CDR2 (germline): LNHNV, YYDKDF (reference sequence). V lost 3 bases and J lost 5, with 14 bases in between. DNA for the CDR3: TGTGCCACCAGCAGGACCCAAGGTGGGCACAATGAGCAGTTCTTC. Protein product: CATSRTQGGHNEQFF.

Details on this clone: This may be a read error: a much more frequent sequence differs by one nucleotide. This chain joins TRBV7-7 and TRBJ2-2; 8 nucleotides match TRBD2. Trimming took 8 bases from V and 4 from J; bases not matched to a gene: 3. Germline CDR1 reads SSHAT; CDR2 reads FNYEAQ (reference sequence). There are 13 residues in the CDR3. The CDR3 is CASAGGSTGELFF. The CDR3 DNA reads TGTGCCAGCGCGGGGGGCAGCACCGGGGAGCTGTTTTTT.

The rearrangement links TRBV2 to TRBJ2-2; unclear D gene. With 7 bases removed from V and 4 bases from J, the gap between germline ends came to 16 bases. The CDR3 length is 15 residues. Looked up from germline, CDR1 is SNHLY and CDR2 is FYNNEI. The CDR3 region has the DNA TGTGCCAGCATTCCTGCGAGTTCCAGCACCGGGGAGCTGTTTTTT. Encoded protein: CASIPASSSTGELFF.

By share, this clone ranks as medium-sized. The V call is TRBV30, the J call TRBJ1-6; 10 positions agree with TRBD1. Germline lookup yields CDR1 GTSNPN and CDR2 SVGIG (reference sequence). V shed 0 bases and J 9 bases; nucleotides not matched to a gene: 2. This CDR3 spans 14 amino acids. In DNA form, the CDR3 reads TGTGCCTGGAGTGTAGGGACAGGGGCTTCACCCCTCCACTTT. Its translation: CAWSVGTGASPLHF. The entire variable domain, with the rest obtained from reference TRBV30 and TRBJ1-6, is as follows: SQTIHQWPATLVQPVGSPLSLECTVEGTSNPNLYWYRQAAGRGLQLLFYSVGIGQISSEVPQNLSASRPQDRQFILSSKKLLLSDSGFYLCAWSVGTGASPLHFGNGTRLTVT.

This chain joins TRBV7-3 and TRBJ2-2; 12 nucleotides match TRBD2. Germline V gene lookup returns CDR1 SGHTA and CDR2 FQGTGA. V lost 1 base to trimming and J lost 2 bases; unmatched junction nucleotides: 11. The CDR3 contains 20 residues. The CDR3 is CASSLNPSGRALTNTGELFF. In nucleotides, the CDR3 is TGTGCCAGCAGCTTAAACCCTAGCGGGAGGGCCCTTACAAACACCGGGGAGCTGTTTTTT.

This clone has at least ten counts. The rearrangement uses TRBV7-9 and TRBJ2-7; D possibly corresponds to TRBD1 (6 bases). This CDR3 has 15 amino acids. Trimming stripped 2 bases from V and 3 bases from J, with 14 bases between. CDR1 SEHNR and CDR2 FQNEAQ come from the germline V gene (reference sequence). For the CDR3, the DNA is TGTGCCAGCAGCTTACGGACAGATACTGGCTACGAGCAGTACTTC. Translated: CASSLRTDTGYEQYF. Together with reference TRBV7-9 and TRBJ2-7, the CDR3 gives the full variable domain: DTGVSQNPRHKITKRGQNVTFRCDPISEHNRLYWYRQTLGQGPEFLTYFQNEAQLEKSRLLSDRFSAERPKGSFSTLEIQRTEQGDSAMYLCASSLRTDTGYEQYFGPGTRLTVT.

Turning to this clone: Germline and junction disagree at one end, which may indicate a read error. The chain carries TRBV24-1 and TRBJ2-3, with a weak D call TRBD2 (6 bases). Germline values: CDR1 KGHDR, CDR2 SFDVKD. The CDR3 loop spans 15 amino acids. The CDR3 protein is CATIDLGGDTDTQYF. The CDR3 DNA reads as TGTGCCACCATTGATTTGGGAGGTGACACAGATACGCAGTATTTT.

V and J are TRBV20-1 and TRBJ2-1, with D unresolved. Germline V gives CDR1 DFQATT, CDR2 SNEGSKA (reference sequence). CDR3 length: 10 residues. Trimming pared 3 bases from V and 9 bases from J, leaving 6 bases between. The CDR3 DNA sequence: TGCAGTGCTAGGCGAGGTGAGCAGTTCTTC. Translation gives CSARRGEQFF.

This clone showed up many times. The rearrangement links TRBV2 to TRBJ1-4; tentatively, D is TRBD1 (5 bases). The CDR3 spans 14 residues. The germline CDR1 and CDR2 sequences are SNHLY and FYNNEI. Deletions cut 5 bases from V and 8 bases from J, with 15 bases between. The CDR3 spells CASSMGRIGEKLFF. In nucleotides, the CDR3 is TGTGCCAGCAGTATGGGACGGATTGGCGAAAAACTGTTTTTT.

This clone is a singleton in its sample. The gene calls are TRBV20-1 and TRBJ2-7, with 9 nucleotides matching TRBD1. This CDR3 region has 15 residues. The trim removed 6 bases at V and 1 base at J, leaving 10 bases unmatched. CDR1 and CDR2 (germline): DFQATT, SNEGSKA (reference sequence). The CDR3 DNA follows: TGCAGTGCATCCCCCGTGACAGGGGGTTCCTACGAGCAGTACTTC. Its translation is CSASPVTGGSYEQYF.

This clone was observed at least ten times. V is TRBV6-2 or TRBV6-3 and J is TRBJ1-2; D gene uncertain. This CDR3 contains 12 residues. CDR1 MNHEY and CDR2 SVGEGT come from the germline V gene. V was cut by 10 bases and J by 0 bases, with 9 bases left in between. CDR3 in DNA: TGTGCCACCGGGCGAGCTAACTATGGCTACACCTTC. This codes for CATGRANYGYTF.

This clone was counted only a few times. The chain has TRBV6-5 and TRBJ2-2; D gene ambiguous. Trimming removed 0 bases at V and 0 bases at J, with 8 bases between. Germline CDR1 MNHEY, CDR2 SVGAGI. This CDR3 is 16 amino acids long. CDR3 coding DNA: TGTGCCAGCAGTTACTCGTACCAGGCGAACACCGGGGAGCTGTTTTTT. Translated: CASSYSYQANTGELFF.

There are many counts of this clone. J is TRBJ2-1 and V is TRBV28, with D uncertain. The CDR3 is made up of 13 amino acids. The V end lost 5 bases, the J end lost 8 bases, and 13 bases lay between the germline ends. Germline lookup yields CDR1 MDHEN and CDR2 SYDVKM. The DNA for the CDR3 is TGTGCCAGCAGTCTCGCTTGGGTGGATGAGCAGTTCTTC. It translates to CASSLAWVDEQFF. Complete variable domain (other parts from reference TRBV28 and TRBJ2-1): DVKVTQSSRYLVKRTGEKVFLECVQDMDHENMFWYRQDPGLGLRLIYFSYDVKMKEKGDIPEGYSVSREKKERFSLILESASTNQTSMYLCASSLAWVDEQFFGPGTRLTVL.

The rearrangement uses TRBV2 and TRBJ2-3, with D possibly TRBD2 on 5 matching bases. Germline V CDR1 and CDR2: SNHLY, FYNNEI. This CDR3 is 15 amino acids long. V lost 3 bases and J lost 0, with 10 bases in between. The CDR3 bases are TGTGCCAGCAGTGATCCAGCGGCTAGCACAGATACGCAGTATTTT. Amino acid sequence: CASSDPAASTDTQYF.